The 17 T cell receptor beta chains listed next were all sequenced from one sample in a study of T cells in tuberculosis. The assay was immunoSEQ multiplex PCR, and TCRdb's table has in-frame clones only and misses some. Of 25,000 to 35,000 clones listed, around 95% are singletons. Material: PBMCs. These TCRs come from a donor between 10 and 35 years old with latent tuberculosis or without tuberculosis infection.

This clone was counted a single time. The rearrangement uses TRBV9 and TRBJ2-7, with TRBD1 matching over 8 bases. Germline-derived CDR1 and CDR2 are SGDLS and YYNGEE. Trimming took 4 bases from V and 5 from J; bases not matched to a gene: 11. This CDR3 contains 15 residues. The CDR3 sequence: CASSPQGANPHEQYF. The CDR3 DNA sequence: TGTGCCAGCAGCCCTCAGGGGGCGAATCCCCACGAGCAGTACTTC.

This clone has only one observation. The gene calls are TRBV5-6 and TRBJ2-7, with D possibly being TRBD2 (6 bases). Trimming took off 2 bases at V and 7 bases at J, with 10 bases between the two ends. The CDR3 length is 12 residues. The germline CDR1 and CDR2 sequences are SGHDT and YYEEEE. In DNA, the CDR3 is TGTGCCAGCAGCTTCGGGAGAGGGGAGCAGTACTTC. Translation: CASSFGRGEQYF.

This chain connects TRBV7-9 to TRBJ1-2, with D possibly matching TRBD1 (6 bases). The length of the CDR3 is 15 residues. The V gene's germline CDR1 is SEHNR and CDR2 FQNEAQ (reference sequence). V was clipped by 4 bases and J by 5 bases, with 17 bases between them. CDR3 sequence reads: CASSSELGQLYGYTF. DNA for the CDR3: TGTGCCAGCAGCTCCGAATTAGGACAGCTTTATGGCTACACCTTC. Supplemented by reference TRBV7-9 and TRBJ1-2, the full variable domain reads DTGVSQNPRHKITKRGQNVTFRCDPISEHNRLYWYRQTLGQGPEFLTYFQNEAQLEKSRLLSDRFSAERPKGSFSTLEIQRTEQGDSAMYLCASSSELGQLYGYTFGSGTRLTVV.

The J gene is TRBJ2-3, the V gene TRBV19; 7 nucleotides line up with TRBD1. V lost 6 bases to trimming and J lost 0 bases; unmatched junction nucleotides: 9. This CDR3 has 16 residues. In germline, CDR1 is LNHDA, CDR2 SQIVND (reference sequence). The DNA of the CDR3 is TGTGCCAGTAGAAGTGATGACAGGGCTAGCACAGATACGCAGTATTTT. It translates to CASRSDDRASTDTQYF.

V is TRBV6-1 and J is TRBJ1-4; D possibly corresponds to TRBD1 (5 bases). With 7 bases removed from V and 7 bases from J, the gap between germline ends came to 16 bases. The CDR3 contains 14 residues. Germline assignment: CDR1 MNHNS and CDR2 SASEGT. The DNA for the CDR3 is TGTGCCAGCACCGAACAGGTGCAGCCTGAAAAACTGTTTTTT. This translates into CASTEQVQPEKLFF.

V is TRBV5-1 and J is TRBJ2-1; a possible D gene is TRBD1 (5 bases). The V gene lost 1 base and the J gene lost 6 bases, with 14 bases spanning the gap. Germline V gene lookup returns CDR1 SGHRS and CDR2 YFSETQ. The CDR3 contains 15 residues. The CDR3 protein is CASSLQGAGGNEQFF. The CDR3 nucleotides are TGCGCCAGCAGCTTGCAAGGGGCAGGTGGCAATGAGCAGTTCTTC. The full variable domain, completed using reference TRBV5-1 and TRBJ2-1, is KAGVTQTPRYLIKTRGQQVTLSCSPISGHRSVSWYQQTPGQGLQFLFEYFSETQRNKGNFPGRFSGRQFSNSRSEMNVSTLELGDSALYLCASSLQGAGGNEQFFGPGTRLTVL.

CDR3 loop: CASSSGTENQPQHF. The CDR3 DNA is TGTGCCAGCAGTTCAGGGACAGAAAATCAGCCCCAGCATTTT. The rearrangement joins TRBV27 to TRBJ1-5, with 7 bases that match TRBD1. This CDR3 has 14 amino acids. The germline CDR1 and CDR2 sequences are MNHEY and SMNVEV (reference sequence). J was trimmed by 4 bases and V by 4 bases; bases with no gene match: 4.

The V gene is TRBV28, the J gene TRBJ2-1, with 9 bases lining up with TRBD2. The CDR3 is 14 amino acids. Germline lookup yields CDR1 MDHEN and CDR2 SYDVKM. J gave up 4 bases and V 9 bases, and 7 bases lay outside the gene matches. CDR3 protein: CASTSGGMYNEQFF. The CDR3 region has the DNA TGTGCCAGTACAAGCGGGGGGATGTACAATGAGCAGTTCTTC.

The chain is built from TRBV6-6 and TRBJ1-5; tentative D call: TRBD1 (6 bases). Germline V gives CDR1 MNHNY, CDR2 SVGAGI (reference sequence). The CDR3 is 16 amino acids. The germline V and J ends were trimmed by 2 bases and 5 bases, with 16 bases remaining between them. The chain's CDR3 is CASSYPEGQGYQPQHF. Written as DNA, the CDR3 is TGTGCCAGCAGTTACCCCGAAGGGCAGGGGTATCAGCCCCAGCATTTT.

The rearrangement joins TRBV9 to TRBJ2-6; 10 bases agree with TRBD2. Per the germline V gene, CDR1 is SGDLS and CDR2 is YYNGEE. V lost 4 bases, J lost 0 bases, and 16 bases stayed unmatched. This CDR3 spans 21 amino acids. The DNA for the CDR3 is TGTGCCAGCAGCTCTTCCTTAGCGGTAGCGGGAGGAAGCTCTGGGGCCAACGTCCTGACTTTC. It translates to CASSSSLAVAGGSSGANVLTF.

The rearrangement uses TRBV27 and TRBJ1-4, with 8 bases fitting TRBD1. Trimming took 8 bases from V and 3 from J; bases not matched to a gene: 5. Germline CDR1 is MNHEY and CDR2 is SMNVEV (reference sequence). The CDR3 spans 14 residues. In DNA form, the CDR3 reads TGTGCCAGCCGACAACAGGGGGCTAATGAAAAACTGTTTTTT. Translating gives CASRQQGANEKLFF.

The chain joins TRBV7-2 to TRBJ1-5, with D unresolved. V lost 1 base and J 5 bases, leaving 12 bases between the germline ends. The length of the CDR3 is 15 residues. Looked up from germline, CDR1 is SGHTA and CDR2 is FQGNSA. CDR3 in amino acids: CASSLGGTLHQPQHF. The CDR3, as DNA: TGTGCCAGCAGCTTAGGCGGCACCCTTCATCAGCCCCAGCATTTT.

The V and J genes are TRBV25-1 and TRBJ2-3; 9 bases line up with TRBD2. The V and J ends lost 3 bases and 6 bases, in that order; junction bases with no gene match: 7. The CDR3 loop spans 15 amino acids. The germline V gene has CDR1 MGHDK and CDR2 SYGVNS. CDR3 protein: CASSDLAGVGDTQYF. The CDR3 DNA sequence: TGTGCCAGCAGTGATTTAGCGGGGGTGGGGGATACGCAGTATTTT.

CDR3 region: CASSATTHSYNEQFF. Written as DNA, the CDR3 is TGTGCCAGCAGTGCAACTACCCACTCCTACAATGAGCAGTTCTTC. This sequence joins TRBV6-1 and TRBJ2-1; D is unresolved. Germline V gene data show CDR1 as MNHNS and CDR2 as SASEGT. CDR3 length equals 15 residues. V lost 4 bases and J 0 bases, leaving 10 bases between the germline ends.

This clone was picked up one time. The CDR3 loop is CASKPNVLRERVGELFF. In nucleotides, the CDR3 is TGTGCCAGCAAACCAAATGTTTTGCGGGAGAGGGTCGGGGAGCTGTTTTTT. The chain links TRBV2 to TRBJ2-2, with 7 positions matching TRBD2. V was pared by 7 bases and J by 7 bases, with 18 bases of the junction left unmatched. Germline V CDR1 and CDR2: SNHLY, FYNNEI. The CDR3 runs 17 residues.

Details on this clone: One junction end does not reproduce the germline sequence, and a read error may be involved. The rearrangement joins TRBV7-7 to TRBJ2-5, with D possibly matching TRBD1 (7 bases). The CDR3 loop spans 15 amino acids. Germline loops: CDR1 SSHAT, CDR2 FNYEAQ (reference sequence). The CDR3 protein is CASSPGGWTQETQYF. In DNA form, the CDR3 reads TGTGCTAGCAGCCCAGGGGGGTGGACCCAAGAGACCCAGTACTTC.

The V call is TRBV29-1, the J call TRBJ1-2, with D perhaps TRBD1 (5 bases). Germline V gene data show CDR1 as SQVTM and CDR2 as ANQGSEA. The CDR3 is 13 amino acids. Trimming removed 3 bases from V and 4 bases from J, with 12 bases in between. Here the CDR3 reads CSVDRGTVYGYTF. The CDR3 nucleotides read TGCAGCGTTGATAGGGGTACAGTCTATGGCTACACCTTC.